A selection of T cell receptor beta chains follows, all from one sample in a study of T-cell memory formation after mild COVID-19. TCRdb reprocessed the 5' RACE reads via MiXCR and lists one record per CDR3 protein. The data hold approximately 240,000 distinct CDR3 sequences, with about a sixth observed a single time. Sequencing was done on a sample of PBMCs or a T cell subset sorted from them (not recorded which). The receptor set was obtained from a man aged 18 to 30 who had mild COVID-19 (a few samples of this study predate the infection). Cell type and time point are not known. Each CDR3 is given with its conserved first and last residue. A D gene is named only where the DNA matches it firmly. For some rows the clone size is stated as once, few or many, or as a class when expanded; others skip it.

CASSLDHANRAQYF | TGTGCCAGCAGCTTAGATCACGCGAATCGGGCCCAGTACTTC | - | TRBJ2-5 | TRBV11-3 | few
CASSLKGLNSPLHF | TGTGCCAGCAGTTTAAAGGGGTTGAATTCACCCCTCCACTTT | - | TRBJ1-6 | TRBV12-3/TRBV12-4 | -
CASSYKEETQYF | TGTGCCAGCAGTTACAAGGAAGAGACCCAGTACTTC | - | TRBJ2-5 | TRBV6-2/TRBV6-3 | -
CASRGLGYEQFF | TGTGCCAGCAGGGGCCTTGGCTATGAGCAGTTCTTC | - | TRBJ2-1 | TRBV12-3/TRBV12-4 | -
CASSVDFTSTDTQYF | TGTGCCAGCAGTGTGGACTTTACTAGCACAGATACGCAGTATTTT | - | TRBJ2-3 | TRBV2 | few
CASSPAAGSSTDTQYF | TGTGCCAGCAGCCCCGCTGCGGGGTCCAGCACAGATACGCAGTATTTT | - | TRBJ2-3 | TRBV11-2 | -
CASRRPSGRADTQYF | TGTGCCAGCAGGCGTCCTAGCGGGCGCGCAGATACGCAGTATTTT | TRBD2 | TRBJ2-3 | TRBV7-8 | -
CASTAGPADYGYTF | TGTGCCAGCACCGCCGGCCCAGCGGACTATGGCTACACCTTC | - | TRBJ1-2 | TRBV9 | -
CASSGDRASGYTF | TGTGCCAGCAGTGGGGACAGGGCGTCCGGCTACACCTTC | TRBD1 | TRBJ1-2 | TRBV2 | -
CASSLKGEPYGYTF | TGCGCCAGCAGCTTGAAGGGGGAACCCTATGGCTACACCTTC | - | TRBJ1-2 | TRBV5-1 | many
CASSWVSAGEETQYF | TGCGCCAGCAGCTGGGTTTCGGCGGGGGAAGAGACCCAGTACTTC | TRBD2 | TRBJ2-5 | TRBV5-1 | -
CATSEAGRIQPQHF | TGTGCCACCAGTGAGGCAGGGCGTATTCAGCCCCAGCATTTT | - | TRBJ1-5 | TRBV24-1 | -
CASSYYGQDTDTQYF | TGTGCCAGCAGTTATTATGGACAAGATACAGATACGCAGTATTTT | - | TRBJ2-3 | TRBV6-6 | -
CASSQVSGANVLTF | TGTGCCAGCAGCCAAGTTAGTGGGGCCAACGTCCTGACTTTC | - | TRBJ2-6 | TRBV4-2 | few
CASSSRLAGGQETQYF | TGTGCCAGCAGCTCCCGACTAGCGGGGGGACAAGAGACCCAGTACTTC | TRBD2 | TRBJ2-5 | TRBV7-8 | -
CASSFGTGPDTQYF | TGTGCCAGCAGCTTTGGGACTGGTCCAGATACGCAGTATTTT | - | TRBJ2-3 | TRBV7-3 | few
CASSQGVSGNTIYF | TGCGCCAGCAGCCAAGGGGTCTCCGGAAACACCATATATTTT | - | TRBJ1-3 | TRBV4-3 | few
CASSRSGGPYEQYF | TGTGCCAGCTCACGATCAGGGGGACCCTACGAGCAGTACTTC | TRBD1 | TRBJ2-7 | TRBV18 | -
CASSFLGEETQYF | TGCGCCAGCAGCTTTTTGGGGGAAGAGACCCAGTACTTC | - | TRBJ2-5 | TRBV5-1 | -
CASSPSNTGELFF | TGTGCCAGCAGCCCCTCGAACACCGGGGAGCTGTTTTTT | - | TRBJ2-2 | TRBV7-9 | -
CASSALAGRYVLDTQYF | TGTGCCAGCAGTGCTTTGGCAGGGAGGTATGTTTTGGATACGCAGTATTTT | - | TRBJ2-3 | TRBV25-1 | many
CASSLLNSGNTIYF | TGCGCCAGCAGCTTGCTCAACTCTGGAAACACCATATATTTT | - | TRBJ1-3 | TRBV5-1 | few
CASSLAGRNTGELFF | TGTGCCAGCAGTTTGGCAGGGCGCAACACCGGGGAGCTGTTTTTT | - | TRBJ2-2 | TRBV28 | many
CASSFGLAGDYNEQFF | TGCGCCAGCAGCTTCGGGCTAGCGGGGGATTACAATGAGCAGTTCTTC | TRBD2 | TRBJ2-1 | TRBV5-1 | -
CASSLAVTGYGYTF | TGCGCCAGCAGCTTGGCCGTGACAGGATATGGCTACACCTTC | - | TRBJ1-2 | TRBV5-1 | -
CASSFSGTGVAGANVLTF | TGTGCCAGCAGCTTCTCCGGGACAGGGGTCGCTGGGGCCAACGTCCTGACTTTC | TRBD1 | TRBJ2-6 | TRBV5-5 | few
CSAPGPSGANVLTF | TGCAGTGCCCCGGGGCCCTCTGGGGCCAACGTCCTGACTTTC | - | TRBJ2-6 | TRBV20-1 | few
CASSLEPLGEQFF | TGTGCCAGCAGCTTAGAACCATTAGGTGAGCAGTTCTTC | - | TRBJ2-1 | TRBV11-3 | -
CASSPQIVSTDTQYF | TGTGCCAGCAGCCCCCAGATAGTAAGCACAGATACGCAGTATTTT | - | TRBJ2-3 | TRBV7-8 | few
CAWTPGGRFNQPQHF | TGTGCCTGGACCCCGGGTGGCAGGTTCAATCAGCCCCAGCATTTT | - | TRBJ1-5 | TRBV30 | once
CASSLGSGMETQYF | TGTGCCAGCAGCTTAGGCTCGGGCATGGAGACCCAGTACTTC | - | TRBJ2-5 | TRBV7-9 | many
CASSQTSTSGITGDTQYF | TGTGCCAGCTCACAAACTTCGACTAGCGGGATCACCGGTGATACGCAGTATTTT | TRBD2 | TRBJ2-3 | TRBV18 | once
CASSEAPTSRDTQYF | TGTGCCAGCAGTGAAGCCCCGACTAGCAGAGATACGCAGTATTTT | TRBD2 | TRBJ2-3 | TRBV2 | few
CASSRDSLAYEQYF | TGTGCCAGCAGTCGGGACAGCTTAGCCTACGAGCAGTACTTC | TRBD1 | TRBJ2-7 | TRBV6-5 | few
CAGAGQGATEAFF | TGTGCCGGCGCGGGACAGGGGGCCACTGAAGCTTTCTTT | TRBD1 | TRBJ1-1 | TRBV2 | -
CAISESQTGGTGELFF | TGTGCCATCAGTGAGTCGCAAACCGGTGGGACCGGGGAGCTGTTTTTT | - | TRBJ2-2 | TRBV10-3 | few
CASSQEGQGATWTEAFF | TGCGCCAGCAGCCAGGAGGGACAGGGGGCGACGTGGACTGAAGCTTTCTTT | TRBD1 | TRBJ1-1 | TRBV4-1 | few
CARAGGCEQYF | TGTGCCCGGGCAGGGGGCTGCGAGCAGTACTTC | TRBD1 | TRBJ2-7 | TRBV7-4 | few
CASSQGKQSSYNSPLHF | TGCGCCAGCAGCCAGGGGAAACAGAGCTCCTATAATTCACCCCTCCACTTT | - | TRBJ1-6 | TRBV4-1 | -
CASRPTDSYTGELFF | TGCGCCAGCAGACCCACCGACAGTTACACCGGGGAGCTGTTTTTT | - | TRBJ2-2 | TRBV5-1 | many
CASSQVGGRSVGGYSHLHF | TGTGCCAGCAGCCAAGTGGGAGGGAGGAGCGTCGGGGGCTACTCACACCTCCACTTT | - | TRBJ1-6 | TRBV4-2 | -